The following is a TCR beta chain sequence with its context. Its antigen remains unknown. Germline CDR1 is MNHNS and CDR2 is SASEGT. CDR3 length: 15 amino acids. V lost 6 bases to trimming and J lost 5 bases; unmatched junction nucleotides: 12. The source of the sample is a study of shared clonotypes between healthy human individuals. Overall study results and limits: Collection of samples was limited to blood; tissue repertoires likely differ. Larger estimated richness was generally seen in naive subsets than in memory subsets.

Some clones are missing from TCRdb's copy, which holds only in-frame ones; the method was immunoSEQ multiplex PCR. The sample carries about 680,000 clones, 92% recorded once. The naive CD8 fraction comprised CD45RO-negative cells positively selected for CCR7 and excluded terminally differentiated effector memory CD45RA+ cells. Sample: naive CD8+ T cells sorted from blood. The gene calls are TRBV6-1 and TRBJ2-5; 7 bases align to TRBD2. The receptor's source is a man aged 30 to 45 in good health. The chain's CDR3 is CASSTKAGAWETQYF. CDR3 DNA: TGTGCCAGCAGCACCAAGGCGGGAGCGTGGGAGACCCAGTACTTC.